The 10 T cell receptor beta chains below come from one sample, sequenced in a study of OX40 agonist ivuxolimab in advanced cancers. The protocol was immunoSEQ multiplex PCR, while the TCRdb copy is restricted to in-frame clones and leaves out a portion. The table lists 15,000 to 20,000 clones, roughly nine tenths of them singletons. The source was CD4+ or CD8+ T cells sorted from blood, collected in a trial of the OX40 agonist ivuxolimab. The receptors were gathered from an adult with an advanced solid tumor such as melanoma, head and neck, liver or kidney cancer.

The rearrangement links TRBV5-6 to TRBJ2-6, with D possibly TRBD1 on 5 matching bases. The CDR3 has 15 residues. Germline CDR1 is SGHDT and CDR2 is YYEEEE. Trimming removed 4 bases from V and 1 base from J, with 9 bases in between. CDR3 region: CASSLGVSGANVLTF. The DNA for the CDR3 is TGTGCCAGCAGCCTAGGGGTTTCTGGGGCCAACGTCCTGACTTTC.

V usage is TRBV4-2 and J usage is TRBJ1-3, with D uncertain. From germline, CDR1 is LGHNA and CDR2 YNFKEQ. V lost 4 bases, J lost 0 bases, and 22 bases lay in between. The CDR3 contains 19 residues. The CDR3 reads CASSPLSAKRASSGNTIYF. CDR3 nucleotides: TGTGCCAGCAGCCCCCTGTCAGCCAAGCGGGCTTCCTCTGGAAACACCATATATTTT.

This clone was seen just once. The rearrangement joins TRBV6-1 to TRBJ2-7, with D uncertain. CDR1 and CDR2 from the germline V gene are MNHNS and SASEGT. Trimming removed 1 base from V and 1 base from J, with 11 bases in between. This CDR3 contains 15 residues. The chain's CDR3 is CASSEVLGFSYEQYF. In DNA form, the CDR3 reads TGTGCCAGCAGTGAAGTGCTCGGTTTTTCCTACGAGCAGTACTTC.

The J gene is TRBJ1-1, the V gene TRBV7-9, with 8 bases fitting TRBD1. The CDR3 loop spans 14 amino acids. The V gene's germline CDR1 is SEHNR and CDR2 FQNEAQ (reference sequence). Germline trimming cut 1 base from V and 8 bases from J; bases unmatched to any gene: 6. The CDR3 spells CASSLGGRDREAFF. The CDR3 coding sequence is TGTGCCAGCAGCTTAGGGGGTAGGGACAGGGAAGCTTTCTTT.

The chain couples TRBV6-5 to TRBJ2-1; D is unresolved. V was trimmed by 6 bases and J by 4 bases, leaving 7 bases between them. The CDR3 spans 12 residues. Germline CDR1 reads MNHEY; CDR2 reads SVGAGI. CDR3 DNA sequence: TGTGCCAGCAGCCATAAATACAATGAGCAGTTCTTC. Amino acid sequence: CASSHKYNEQFF.

In nucleotides, the CDR3 is TGCAGCGGTTCACAGGGGCTCAATGGCTACACCTTC. Amino acids: CSGSQGLNGYTF. J is TRBJ1-2 and V is TRBV29-1; 7 bases are shared with TRBD1. The ends lost 7 bases at V and 6 bases at J; junction bases unmatched: 8. Germline V CDR1 and CDR2: SQVTM, ANQGSEA. This CDR3 is 12 amino acids long.

The gene calls are TRBV27 and TRBJ2-2, with 7 bases fitting TRBD2. Trimming removed 4 bases from V and 1 base from J; junction bases left unmatched: 3. Looked up from germline, CDR1 is MNHEY and CDR2 is SMNVEV (reference sequence). CDR3 length: 15 amino acids. The CDR3 sequence is CASSSRERNTGELFF. In nucleotides, the CDR3 is TGTGCCAGCAGTTCGCGGGAGAGGAACACCGGGGAGCTGTTTTTT.

There are a few counts of this clone. The genes are TRBV9 and TRBJ1-1, with 7 bases identical to TRBD1. Germline CDR1 and CDR2: SGDLS and YYNGEE. Trimming at V came to 0 bases and at J to 8 bases, leaving 4 bases not matched to a gene. The CDR3 length is 13 residues. The CDR3 sequence is CASSVEGTAEAFF. CDR3 sequence (DNA): TGTGCCAGCAGCGTAGAAGGGACAGCCGAAGCTTTCTTT.

The rearrangement uses TRBV6-1 and TRBJ1-1; a possible D gene is TRBD1 (6 bases). The CDR3 is 18 residues long. Germline CDR1 is MNHNS and CDR2 is SASEGT. V lost 1 base to trimming and J lost 3 bases, with 21 bases between them. CDR3 in amino acids: CASSEVDRPPITDTEAFF. CDR3 nucleotide sequence: TGTGCCAGCAGTGAAGTCGACAGGCCTCCTATCACGGACACTGAAGCTTTCTTT.

V gene TRBV7-9 combines with J gene TRBJ2-7, with D possibly being TRBD2 (6 bases). Germline CDR1 and CDR2: SEHNR and FQNEAQ (reference sequence). The ends were cut back, 5 bases at V and 2 bases at J, with 25 bases in the middle. The CDR3 has 18 amino acids. The CDR3 bases are TGTGCCAGCAGCCCTTCCCTCAGGAGCGGGTGGGTCACCTACGAGCAGTACTTC. It encodes CASSPSLRSGWVTYEQYF.